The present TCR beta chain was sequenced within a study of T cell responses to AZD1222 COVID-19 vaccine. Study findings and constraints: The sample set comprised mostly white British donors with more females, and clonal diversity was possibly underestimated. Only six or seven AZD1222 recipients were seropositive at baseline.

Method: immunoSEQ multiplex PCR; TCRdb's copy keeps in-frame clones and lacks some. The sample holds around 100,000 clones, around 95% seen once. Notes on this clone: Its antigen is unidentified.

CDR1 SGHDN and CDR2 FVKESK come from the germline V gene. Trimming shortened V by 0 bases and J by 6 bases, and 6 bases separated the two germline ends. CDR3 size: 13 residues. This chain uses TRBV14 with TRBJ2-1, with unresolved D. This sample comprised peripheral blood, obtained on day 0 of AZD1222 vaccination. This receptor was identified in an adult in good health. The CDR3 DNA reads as TGTGCCAGCAGCCAAGATCCAGGCAATGAGCAGTTCTTC. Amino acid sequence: CASSQDPGNEQFF.